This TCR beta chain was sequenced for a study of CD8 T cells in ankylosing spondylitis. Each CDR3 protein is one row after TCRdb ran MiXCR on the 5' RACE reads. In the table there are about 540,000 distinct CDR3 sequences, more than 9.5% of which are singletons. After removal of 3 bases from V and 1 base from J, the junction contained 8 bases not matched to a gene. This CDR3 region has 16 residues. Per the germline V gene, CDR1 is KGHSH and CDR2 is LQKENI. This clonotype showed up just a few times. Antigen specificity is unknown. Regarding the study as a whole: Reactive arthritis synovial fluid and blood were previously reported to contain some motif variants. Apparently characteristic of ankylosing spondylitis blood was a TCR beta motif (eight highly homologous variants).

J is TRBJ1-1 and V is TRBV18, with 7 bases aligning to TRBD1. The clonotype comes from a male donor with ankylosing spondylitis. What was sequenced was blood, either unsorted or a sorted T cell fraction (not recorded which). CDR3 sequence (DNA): TGTGCCAGCTCACCGGGACAGCCTAGGGGGAACACTGAAGCTTTCTTT. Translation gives CASSPGQPRGNTEAFF.